The 30 T cell receptor beta chains below were found in one sample sequenced in a study of T cells in Graves' hyperthyroidism and ophthalmopathy (dated 2019 in TCRdb). Receptors were amplified or captured by multiplex PCR. Instrument used: Illumina HiSeq 2000. TCR beta CDR3 regions were amplified from RNA transcripts. A first-round RT-PCR of the TCR CDR3 used the HTBI primer set with the Qiagen OneStep RT-PCR kit. TCRdb trimmed public reads at Q25 via fastp, called clones via MiXCR and kept in-frame beta chains. Identical CDR3 protein sequences are pooled into one entry, listed with their most common genes and DNA. This sample holds approximately 630,000 distinct CDR3 sequences; around 16% were observed only once. Less than 4.5% of the sample is in the top ten clones. The sample consisted of blood. The source is a woman between 25 and 40 years old with Graves' hyperthyroidism.

The rearrangement joins TRBV10-3 to TRBJ2-1; weak D call: TRBD1 (5 bases). The CDR3 is 16 amino acids. Germline CDR1 ENHRY, CDR2 SYGVKD. V lost 4 bases to trimming and J lost 4 bases, with 17 bases between them. CDR3 region: CAISVLGQGLYNEQFF. CDR3 bases: TGTGCCATCAGTGTCCTCGGACAAGGGTTATACAATGAGCAGTTCTTC.

This clonotype turned up a few times. The chain is built from TRBV6-1 and TRBJ1-2; 9 nucleotides align to TRBD1. This CDR3 is built from 14 residues. CDR1 is MNHNS, CDR2 SASEGT, per germline. The J segment lost 3 bases and the V segment lost 7 bases, leaving 6 bases of the junction unmatched. The CDR3 DNA follows: TGTGCCAGCAACCCACAGGGGGCTGACTATGGCTACACCTTC. This sequence encodes CASNPQGADYGYTF.

This chain connects TRBV11-2 to TRBJ2-1; TRBD1 matches at 8 bases. The CDR3 has 15 amino acids. In germline, CDR1 is SGHAT, CDR2 FQNNGV. V dropped 1 base and J dropped 3; count of bases not matched to a gene: 2. As DNA, the CDR3 is TGTGCCAGCAGCTTAGCCAGGGGGCTCTACAATGAGCAGTTCTTC. It specifies CASSLARGLYNEQFF. Full variable domain (rest looked up from reference TRBV11-2 and TRBJ2-1): EAGVAQSPRYKIIEKRQSVAFWCNPISGHATLYWYQQILGQGPKLLIQFQNNGVVDDSQLPKDRFSAERLKGVDSTLKIQPAKLEDSAVYLCASSLARGLYNEQFFGPGTRLTVL.

This clonotype was observed many times. The chain has TRBV28 and TRBJ2-7, with 7 bases identical to TRBD1. This CDR3 comprises 15 residues. Germline assignment: CDR1 MDHEN and CDR2 SYDVKM. J gave up 3 bases and V 2 bases, and 7 bases lay outside the gene matches. The CDR3 spells CASSLPTGVNYEQYF. The CDR3 coding sequence is TGTGCCAGCAGTTTACCCACAGGGGTCAACTACGAGCAGTACTTC.

This clonotype was seen many times. The chain is built from TRBV18 and TRBJ2-7; 9 bases agree with TRBD2. The CDR3 covers 12 residues. The trim removed 6 bases at V and 6 bases at J, leaving 3 bases unmatched. The germline gives CDR1 KGHSH, CDR2 LQKENI. The CDR3 bases are TGTGCCAGCTCCTTAGCGGGAGCCGAGCAGTACTTC. Encoded protein: CASSLAGAEQYF. The whole variable domain, remainder taken from reference TRBV18 and TRBJ2-7, is NAGVMQNPRHLVRRRGQEARLRCSPMKGHSHVYWYRQLPEEGLKFMVYLQKENIIDESGMPKERFSAEFPKEGPSILRIQQVVRGDSAAYFCASSLAGAEQYFGPGTRLTVT.

This rearrangement joins TRBV20-1 to TRBJ2-1; no definite D call. CDR3 size: 11 residues. Germline V lookup: CDR1 DFQATT, CDR2 SNEGSKA (reference sequence). Trimming pared 3 bases from V and 14 bases from J, leaving 14 bases between. The CDR3 DNA reads as TGCAGTGCTAGCCGACCCCCCAAGGAGTTCTTC. Translated: CSASRPPKEFF.

This clonotype was seen at least ten times. The chain links TRBV28 to TRBJ2-7; 9 bases agree with TRBD2. With V trimmed by 3 bases and J by 6 bases, 9 bases remained unmatched. Germline CDR1 MDHEN, CDR2 SYDVKM. The length of the CDR3 is 15 residues. The CDR3 here is CASSLRASGNGEQYF. The CDR3 nucleotides are TGTGCCAGCAGTTTGCGGGCTAGCGGGAACGGCGAGCAGTACTTC.

This clonotype was picked up many times. CDR3 amino acids: CASYLGGYGYTF. In nucleotides, the CDR3 is TGTGCCAGCTACCTGGGGGGCTATGGCTACACCTTC. This chain links TRBV6-1 with TRBJ1-2; weak D call: TRBD1 (5 bases). The CDR3 is 12 amino acids. CDR1 MNHNS and CDR2 SASEGT come from the germline V gene. V lost 8 bases, J lost 4 bases, and 11 bases lay in between.

At least ten counts were recorded for this clonotype. The CDR3 region is CASKAYYNEQFF. Written as DNA, the CDR3 is TGTGCCAGCAAGGCATATTACAATGAGCAGTTCTTC. The chain recombines TRBV27 with TRBJ2-1, with D unresolved. The CDR3 totals 12 residues. CDR1 is MNHEY, CDR2 SMNVEV, per germline (reference sequence). V was trimmed by 7 bases and J by 4 bases, leaving 8 bases between them.

The rearrangement links TRBV20-1 to TRBJ2-7; perhaps TRBD2 as D (7 bases). CDR1 DFQATT and CDR2 SNEGSKA come from the germline V gene (reference sequence). The CDR3 is 16 amino acids. Deletions cut 0 bases from V and 3 bases from J, with 18 bases between. In DNA, the CDR3 is TGCAGTGCTAGAGATAGGGGGACTAATGCTGACTACGAGCAGTACTTC. This gives the protein CSARDRGTNADYEQYF.

This clonotype occurred many times. The rearrangement uses TRBV7-2 and TRBJ2-7; TRBD2 aligns across 8 bases. Germline V gene data show CDR1 as SGHTA and CDR2 as FQGNSA. The CDR3 runs 15 residues. The ends lost 1 base at V and 0 bases at J; junction bases unmatched: 2. The CDR3 DNA reads as TGTGCCAGCAGCTTAGTCGGACTAGCCTCCTACGAGCAGTACTTC. As protein: CASSLVGLASYEQYF.

This clonotype was seen only a few times. The V call is TRBV29-1, the J call TRBJ2-1, with 9 nucleotides matching TRBD1. Germline trimming cut 7 bases from V and 6 bases from J; bases unmatched to any gene: 7. This CDR3 spans 13 amino acids. Germline V CDR1 and CDR2: SQVTM, ANQGSEA. DNA of the CDR3: TGCAGCGGAGGGGACAGGGCAAGCAATGAGCAGTTCTTC. This translates into CSGGDRASNEQFF.

This clonotype was picked up a small number of times. V gene TRBV19 combines with J gene TRBJ2-1, with 9 bases lining up with TRBD1. Unmatched junction bases numbered 6, after V lost 5 bases and J lost 4 bases. The CDR3 totals 15 residues. Per the germline V gene, CDR1 is LNHDA and CDR2 is SQIVND (reference sequence). The CDR3 nucleotides read TGTGCCAGTAGTTCACGGACAGGGGATTACAATGAGCAGTTCTTC. It specifies CASSSRTGDYNEQFF.

There are many counts of this clonotype. This chain links TRBV7-2 with TRBJ2-1; TRBD2 matches at 8 bases. Germline CDR1 is SGHTA and CDR2 is FQGNSA. The CDR3 is made up of 18 amino acids. V was pared by 1 base and J by 6 bases, with 14 bases of the junction left unmatched. CDR3 DNA: TGTGCCAGCAGCTTAGAGGCCCCCCTAGCGGGCCGTGCCAATGAGCAGTTCTTC. Protein: CASSLEAPLAGRANEQFF.

This clonotype appeared many times. The chain joins TRBV6-6 to TRBJ2-7; 11 bases match TRBD1. The CDR3 is made up of 15 amino acids. Germline V lookup: CDR1 MNHNY, CDR2 SVGAGI (reference sequence). V was clipped by 2 bases and J by 6 bases; unmatched bases: 6. This chain's CDR3 is CASSYPGQGGAEQYF. The CDR3, as DNA: TGTGCCAGCAGTTACCCGGGACAGGGGGGGGCCGAGCAGTACTTC.

This clonotype occurred a few times. The CDR3 reads CASSQDASGVYEQYF. The DNA for the CDR3 is TGTGCCAGCAGCCAAGATGCTAGCGGGGTCTACGAGCAGTACTTC. The chain couples TRBV4-2 to TRBJ2-7; the match to TRBD2 covers 9 bases. The length of the CDR3 is 15 residues. Losses at the gene ends were 0 bases for V and 3 bases for J; bases not matched to a gene: 3. Germline V gene sequence: CDR1 LGHNA, CDR2 YNFKEQ.

This clonotype has at least ten counts. V gene TRBV20-1 combines with J gene TRBJ2-1; D unresolved. The CDR3 covers 12 residues. The V end lost 3 bases, the J end lost 7 bases, and 10 bases lay between the germline ends. The V gene's germline CDR1 is DFQATT and CDR2 SNEGSKA (reference sequence). Here the CDR3 DNA reads TGCAGTGCTAGCCTAGTTCGGAATGAGCAGTTCTTC. It translates to CSASLVRNEQFF.

This chain joins TRBV27 and TRBJ2-1; the D is unclear. Germline V gives CDR1 MNHEY, CDR2 SMNVEV (reference sequence). With 3 bases removed from V and 10 bases from J, the gap between germline ends came to 19 bases. This CDR3 comprises 15 residues. The CDR3 here is CASSLTPPLTDEQFF. In nucleotides, the CDR3 is TGTGCCAGCAGTTTGACTCCACCTCTTACGGACGAGCAGTTCTTC.

In its sample, this clonotype was seen many times. CDR3 sequence: CAISVGDTHQPQHF. As DNA, the CDR3 is TGTGCCATCTCGGTCGGGGACACACATCAGCCCCAGCATTTT. The gene calls are TRBV10-3 and TRBJ1-5, with TRBD1 as a possible D gene (6 bases). Between the trimmed V and J ends, which lost 8 bases and 5 bases, there was a span of 16 bases. The germline gives CDR1 ENHRY, CDR2 SYGVKD. This CDR3 has 14 residues.

On this clonotype itself: The conserved phenylalanine or tryptophan is not found at the CDR3 terminus, so this likely reflects a read error. J is TRBJ2-1 and V is TRBV28; TRBD2 matches at 16 bases. The germline V gene has CDR1 MDHEN and CDR2 SYDVKM. The CDR3 is 20 amino acids. DNA of the CDR3: TGTGCCAGCAGACAAACGGGACTAGCGGGAGGGGGGAGCTCCTACAATGGGCAGTTCGTC. Translating it yields CASRQTGLAGGGSSYNGQFV.

There are a few counts of this clonotype. The rearrangement joins TRBV6-1 to TRBJ2-2, with 14 positions matching TRBD2. This CDR3 is built from 18 residues. With 5 bases clipped from V and 5 bases from J, the junction kept 10 bases outside the gene matches. The germline CDR1 and CDR2 sequences are MNHNS and SASEGT. The CDR3 protein is CASSPGTSGRGGTGELFF. The CDR3 DNA is TGTGCCAGCAGTCCCGGGACTAGCGGGAGAGGTGGGACCGGGGAGCTGTTTTTT.

The genes are TRBV19 and TRBJ1-1; D possibly corresponds to TRBD1 (6 bases). The CDR3 sequence is 14 residues long. V was pared by 3 bases and J by 4 bases, with 12 bases between. Germline V lookup: CDR1 LNHDA, CDR2 SQIVND (reference sequence). The CDR3 DNA reads as TGTGCCAGTAGTATCGGGGGGCGCGGCACTGAAGCTTTCTTT. This encodes CASSIGGRGTEAFF.

This clonotype was found many times. The chain couples TRBV2 to TRBJ2-2; no definite D call. This CDR3 is 14 amino acids long. The V gene's germline CDR1 is SNHLY and CDR2 FYNNEI. V was cut by 4 bases and J by 4 bases, with 10 bases left in between. CDR3 loop: CASSVWQTTGELFF. The CDR3 DNA is TGTGCCAGCAGTGTGTGGCAGACCACCGGGGAGCTGTTTTTT.

This clonotype was detected ten times or more. The gene calls are TRBV28 and TRBJ2-1, with 12 bases matching TRBD2. Germline lookup yields CDR1 MDHEN and CDR2 SYDVKM. V lost 1 base and J lost 4; bases outside the gene matches: 2. The CDR3 is 16 residues long. The CDR3 DNA follows: TGTGCCAGCAGTTTATTTCTAGCGGGAGGGTACAATGAGCAGTTCTTC. It codes for CASSLFLAGGYNEQFF.

This clonotype was detected a few times. The V and J genes are TRBV12-3 or TRBV12-4 and TRBJ2-1; D assignment may be TRBD1 or TRBD2 (5 bases each). Trimming removed 4 bases from V and 10 bases from J, with 11 bases in between. This CDR3 has 12 amino acids. The CDR3 nucleotides are TGTGCCAGCAGTTATCTCAGGGACGAGCAGTTCTTC. It translates to CASSYLRDEQFF.

This clonotype was found many times. The chain joins TRBV29-1 to TRBJ2-1; 7 bases fit TRBD2. The length of the CDR3 is 13 residues. In germline, CDR1 is SQVTM, CDR2 ANQGSEA. V lost 4 bases, J lost 4 bases, and 4 bases stayed unmatched. In DNA, the CDR3 is TGCAGCGTTGCAAGGACTAGTTACAATGAGCAGTTCTTC. Protein: CSVARTSYNEQFF.

This clonotype was seen a handful of times. The chain recombines TRBV2 with TRBJ2-4; no clear D gene. There are 13 residues in the CDR3. V lost 8 bases and J 0 bases, leaving 8 bases between the germline ends. CDR1 is SNHLY and CDR2 is FYNNEI in the germline V gene. The CDR3 region has the DNA TGTGCCAGCCTGTCCCAAGCCAAAAACATTCAGTACTTC. It is translated as CASLSQAKNIQYF.

This clonotype was observed a single time. The V call is TRBV19, the J call TRBJ2-7; D is unclear. This CDR3 is 13 amino acids long. Trimming took off 7 bases at V and 1 base at J, with 11 bases between the two ends. Germline loops: CDR1 LNHDA, CDR2 SQIVND (reference sequence). The CDR3 sequence is CASKSPTSYEQYF. In DNA, the CDR3 is TGTGCCAGTAAATCCCCCACTTCCTACGAGCAGTACTTC.

This clonotype was observed many times. This chain joins TRBV20-1 and TRBJ2-7, with 7 bases lining up with TRBD1. The V gene end was trimmed by 1 base and the J gene end by 6 bases; junction bases not matched to a gene: 3. The CDR3 is 12 residues long. Germline V CDR1 and CDR2: DFQATT, SNEGSKA (reference sequence). The CDR3 DNA is TGCAGTGCTAGAGTAGACAGGGCCGAGCAGTACTTC. Protein product: CSARVDRAEQYF.

The count of this clonotype is one. The gene calls are TRBV12-3 or TRBV12-4 and TRBJ2-7; 10 nucleotides agree with TRBD1. The junction had 7 bases not matched to a gene; V was cut back by 4 bases and J by 4 bases. The CDR3 totals 15 residues. The CDR3 nucleotides read TGTGCCAGCAGTTACGGAGGGACAGGGGAGTACGAGCAGTACTTC. As protein: CASSYGGTGEYEQYF.